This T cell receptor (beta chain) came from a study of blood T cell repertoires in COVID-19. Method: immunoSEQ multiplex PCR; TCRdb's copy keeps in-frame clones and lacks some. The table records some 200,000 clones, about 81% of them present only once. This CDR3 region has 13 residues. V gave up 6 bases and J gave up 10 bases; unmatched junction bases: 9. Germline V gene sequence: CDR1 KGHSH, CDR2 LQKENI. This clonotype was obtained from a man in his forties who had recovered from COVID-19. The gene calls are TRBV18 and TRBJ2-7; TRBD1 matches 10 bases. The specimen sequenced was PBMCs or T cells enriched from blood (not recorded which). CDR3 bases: TGTGCCAGCTCCTCAGGACAGGGGGAAGAACAGTACTTC. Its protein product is CASSSGQGEEQYF.